This T cell receptor beta chain stems from a study of identical twins. Findings and caveats of the study: Monozygotic twins shared more out-of-frame TCR alpha than recombination models predicted.

The CDR3 spans 14 residues. Germline-derived CDR1 and CDR2 are LNHNV and YYDKDF (reference sequence). The V and J ends lost 11 bases and 6 bases respectively, with 20 bases between them. One entry per CDR3 protein results from TCRdb running MiXCR on the 5' RACE reads. The sample includes around 240,000 distinct CDR3 sequences, approximately 7% of them seen just once. This clonotype came up a few times. Its antigen is currently unknown. A further study also used this sample, focusing on yellow fever vaccine responses in identical twins.

Sequenced material: memory (CD45RO+) T cells sorted from blood. This receptor was obtained from a woman in her late teens or twenties in good health. The genes are TRBV15 and TRBJ2-1; possibly TRBD2 for D (6 bases). CDR3: CAAQRPGAGNEQFF. The DNA of the CDR3 is TGTGCCGCCCAACGGCCGGGAGCGGGCAATGAGCAGTTCTTC.